The sequence of this T cell receptor (beta chain) was determined in a study of beta chain features in type 1 diabetes. Reverse transcription of all isolated RNA meant that expressed TCRB transcripts were sequenced. The assay was immunoSEQ multiplex PCR, and TCRdb's table has in-frame clones only and misses some. The sample has about 260,000 clones; roughly 24% are singletons. CDR1 is LNHNV, CDR2 YYDKDF, per germline (reference sequence). There are 14 residues in the CDR3. V lost 0 bases and J lost 0, with 5 bases in between. Study-level points and caveats: A moderate, significant TCRB CDR3 shortening appeared in type 1 diabetes across four CD4+ subsets.

Turning to this clone: Its cognate antigen is unknown.

This receptor was taken from a woman aged 30 to 39 with type 1 diabetes. The sample consisted of naive CD4+ T cells from blood. The genes are TRBV15 and TRBJ1-2; unclear D gene. The CDR3 here is CATSREDSNYGYTF. DNA of the CDR3: TGTGCCACCAGCAGAGAGGACTCTAACTATGGCTACACCTTC. The variable domain in full, with the rest retrieved from reference TRBV15 and TRBJ1-2, is DAMVIQNPRYQVTQFGKPVTLSCSQTLNHNVMYWYQQKSSQAPKLLFHYYDKDFNNEADTPDNFQSRRPNTSFCFLDIRSPGLGDTAMYLCATSREDSNYGYTFGSGTRLTVV.